The text below deals with one T cell receptor (beta chain). The antigen remains undetermined. From germline, CDR1 is SGHAT and CDR2 FQNNGV. The CDR3 covers 13 residues. V was trimmed by 3 bases and J by 7 bases, leaving 9 bases between them. This entry belongs to a study of T cell responses to AZD1222 COVID-19 vaccine. Study-level results: Close to half of all spike-specific TCRs reportedly target regions of the variants that are unmutated.

Produced via immunoSEQ multiplex PCR; TCRdb's table is partial and in-frame only. The sample includes more than 140,000 clones, about 90% of them seen just once. The V gene is TRBV11-2, the J gene TRBJ2-2; D call uncertain. Source: peripheral blood, taken on day 0 of AZD1222 vaccination. The TCR comes from an adult in good health. CDR3: CASSLQESGELFF. The CDR3 nucleotides are TGTGCCAGCAGCTTGCAGGAAAGCGGGGAGCTGTTTTTT.